One T cell receptor (beta chain) is described in this entry. The antigen remains undetermined. TCRdb analysed the reads with MiXCR anew, one entry per CDR3 protein. The sample contains about 920,000 distinct CDR3 sequences, roughly 30% of which appear only once. This entry belongs to a study of T cell repertoires in cytomegalovirus infection. Study background: The public TCR beta signatures pointed to both CMV infection and matching HLA type.

This CDR3 comprises 15 residues. Germline V gene lookup returns CDR1 SGHVS and CDR2 FNYEAQ. J lost 5 bases, V lost 4 bases, and 9 bases had no gene match. This chain joins TRBV7-6 and TRBJ2-7; 9 nucleotides align to TRBD1. This receptor was obtained from a human donor in good health (CMV status not recorded). Some clones in this sample may be carry-over from other donors' samples. The input for sequencing was cultured CD8+ T cells from PBMCs, taken from culture after CMV antigen stimulation. CDR3 DNA: TGTGCCAGCAGCTCGGGACAGGGTCGATTCCACGAGCAGTACTTC. Its protein is CASSSGQGRFHEQYF.